Shown below are 20 T cell receptor beta chains from a single sample sequenced in a study of blood T cell repertoires in COVID-19 (dated by TCRdb to about 2020). Library creation used the immunoSEQ multiplex PCR assay. The table was pulled from immuneACCESS by TCRdb, which kept in-frame rearrangements only. Such tables lose some clones; where checked, under half of the loss comes from unresolved V genes, and the rest has no known cause. This sample comprises over 300,000 clones, almost 90% of them detected only once. 6.5% to 8% of the sample is taken by the ten largest. The sequenced sample consisted of peripheral blood. Source of these receptors: a young man with active or convalescent COVID-19.

This rearrangement joins TRBV11-2 to TRBJ2-3; D might be TRBD1 (6 bases). Between the trimmed V and J ends, which lost 0 bases and 2 bases, there was a span of 9 bases. CDR3 size: 15 residues. Germline lookup yields CDR1 SGHAT and CDR2 FQNNGV. CDR3 amino acids: CASSLEQGNTDTQYF. The CDR3, as DNA: TGTGCCAGCAGCTTAGAGCAGGGGAACACAGATACGCAGTATTTT.

CDR3 sequence reads: CTSSLLIQSTGRGTEAFF. CDR3 nucleotide sequence: TGCACCAGCAGCCTTTTGATCCAGTCTACGGGCAGGGGCACTGAAGCTTTCTTT. The genes are TRBV1 and TRBJ1-1; the D call in the table, TRBD1, was not verified against the DNA. TRBV1 represents a pseudogene. The CDR3 runs 18 residues.

This clone appeared once. V usage is TRBV28 and J usage is TRBJ2-7; maybe TRBD2 (6 bases). The CDR3 is made up of 15 amino acids. The V gene lost 1 base and the J gene lost 4 bases, with 14 bases spanning the gap. Germline V gene lookup returns CDR1 MDHEN and CDR2 SYDVKM. The CDR3 bases are TGTGCCAGCAGTTTATTTGGGCGGGAAGGTTACGAGCAGTACTTC. This gives the protein CASSLFGREGYEQYF.

The chain is built from TRBV25-1 and TRBJ1-2, with TRBD1 matching over 7 bases. CDR3 length: 16 amino acids. With 3 bases clipped from V and 4 bases from J, the junction kept 11 bases outside the gene matches. Germline CDR1 and CDR2: MGHDK and SYGVNS. DNA of the CDR3: TGTGCCAGCAGTGAGGCCGGCCGGGAGGGGGCCTATGGCTACACCTTC. Its protein product is CASSEAGREGAYGYTF.

The genes are TRBV6-6 and TRBJ1-1; TRBD1 is a possible D gene (5 bases). The CDR3 has 13 amino acids. Germline assignment: CDR1 MNHNY and CDR2 SVGAGI (reference sequence). V lost 4 bases and J 6 bases, leaving 12 bases between the germline ends. The CDR3 region is CASSSLWGAEAFF. The CDR3 nucleotides are TGTGCCAGCAGTTCCCTCTGGGGCGCTGAAGCTTTCTTT.

The J gene is TRBJ1-2, the V gene TRBV6-5; D call uncertain. CDR1 is MNHEY, CDR2 SVGAGI, per germline. The CDR3 is 15 residues long. Trimming pared 5 bases from V and 1 base from J, leaving 14 bases between. The CDR3 protein is CASSPTRERNYGYTF. The CDR3 DNA reads TGTGCCAGCAGTCCTACCCGGGAGCGTAACTATGGCTACACCTTC.

The rearrangement links TRBV28 to TRBJ1-4, with 8 bases aligning to TRBD1. The V and J ends lost 6 bases and 8 bases, in that order; junction bases with no gene match: 8. CDR1 and CDR2 from the germline V gene are MDHEN and SYDVKM. CDR3 length equals 14 residues. CDR3 protein: CASSRQGIGEKLFF. In nucleotides, the CDR3 is TGTGCCAGCAGCAGACAGGGGATAGGAGAAAAACTGTTTTTT.

The chain carries TRBV5-1 and TRBJ2-7; 8 bases are a match to TRBD1. The length of the CDR3 is 16 residues. Germline V CDR1 and CDR2: SGHRS, YFSETQ. Trimming took 0 bases from V and 4 from J; bases not matched to a gene: 9. The CDR3 loop reads CASSLVSAGGAYEQYF. CDR3 bases: TGCGCCAGCAGCTTGGTTTCGGCAGGGGGCGCTTACGAGCAGTACTTC.

This chain connects TRBV16 to TRBJ1-6; 7 positions match TRBD1. Germline V gene sequence: CDR1 KGHSY, CDR2 FQNENV. Trimming removed 0 bases from V and 5 bases from J; junction bases left unmatched: 1. The CDR3 is made up of 15 amino acids. Here the CDR3 reads CASSQSGTDNSPLHF. The CDR3 DNA is TGTGCCAGCAGCCAATCCGGGACAGATAATTCACCCCTCCACTTT.

The V gene is TRBV9, the J gene TRBJ1-1, with D maybe TRBD1 (5 bases). The V gene lost 2 bases and the J gene lost 5 bases, with 16 bases spanning the gap. CDR3 size: 15 residues. Germline V gene data show CDR1 as SGDLS and CDR2 as YYNGEE. The CDR3 sequence: CASSVNYQGWTEAFF. For the CDR3, the DNA is TGTGCCAGCAGCGTCAATTATCAGGGATGGACTGAAGCTTTCTTT.

V is TRBV13 and J is TRBJ1-2, with D perhaps TRBD1 (5 bases). Germline CDR1 and CDR2: PRHDT and FYEKMQ (reference sequence). The CDR3 totals 14 residues. V was shortened by 5 bases and J by 0 bases, with 10 bases between the two germline ends. CDR3 loop: CASSHVTANYGYTF. CDR3 sequence (DNA): TGTGCCAGCAGCCATGTGACAGCTAACTATGGCTACACCTTC.

This rearrangement joins TRBV11-2 to TRBJ2-5; D is possibly TRBD2 (6 bases). Germline CDR1 SGHAT, CDR2 FQNNGV. The CDR3 is 16 residues long. The V and J ends lost 4 bases and 2 bases respectively, with 17 bases between them. Written as DNA, the CDR3 is TGTGCCAGCAGCTCCAAGCACAGAGGAGGGCAAGAGACCCAGTACTTC. Its protein is CASSSKHRGGQETQYF.

The chain is built from TRBV18 and TRBJ2-1; 10 nucleotides line up with TRBD2. The germline V gene encodes CDR1 KGHSH and CDR2 LQKENI. This CDR3 has 15 residues. With 1 base clipped from V and 7 bases from J, the junction kept 4 bases outside the gene matches. In nucleotides, the CDR3 is TGTGCCAGCTCACCACAGCGGGAGGGCGCGAATGAGCAGTTCTTC. Protein sequence: CASSPQREGANEQFF.

V gene TRBV5-1 combines with J gene TRBJ2-2; TRBD1 is a possible D gene (6 bases). The V end lost 0 bases, the J end lost 5 bases, and 11 bases lay between the germline ends. Germline V lookup: CDR1 SGHRS, CDR2 YFSETQ. The CDR3 is made up of 15 amino acids. Here the CDR3 reads CASSLVGDITGELFF. CDR3 nucleotide sequence: TGCGCCAGCAGCTTGGTGGGGGACATTACCGGGGAGCTGTTTTTT.

The V and J genes are TRBV6-6 and TRBJ1-1; D remains ambiguous. V lost 5 bases to trimming and J lost 2 bases, with 21 bases between them. The CDR3 loop spans 17 amino acids. CDR1 is MNHNY, CDR2 SVGAGI, per germline (reference sequence). CDR3 protein: CASSLPLSSSENTEAFF. The CDR3 DNA reads as TGTGCCAGCAGTCTCCCCCTCTCAAGTAGTGAAAACACTGAAGCTTTCTTT.

The chain is built from TRBV18 and TRBJ2-7; maybe TRBD2 (6 bases). This CDR3 has 15 residues. V was cut by 3 bases and J by 2 bases, with 14 bases left in between. Germline CDR1 KGHSH, CDR2 LQKENI. In DNA, the CDR3 is TGTGCCAGCTCACCGGGCCGAGGGACTCCCTACGAGCAGTACTTC. Its protein is CASSPGRGTPYEQYF.

This chain joins TRBV7-2 and TRBJ2-7, with 7 positions matching TRBD2. The CDR3 totals 15 residues. Trimming at V came to 3 bases and at J to 5 bases, leaving 10 bases not matched to a gene. The germline gives CDR1 SGHTA, CDR2 FQGNSA. The CDR3, as DNA: TGTGCCAGCAGCTTCAAGTCAGCGGGGTGGAACGAGCAGTACTTC. As protein: CASSFKSAGWNEQYF. Drawing the rest from reference TRBV7-2 and TRBJ2-7, the complete variable domain is GAGVSQSPSNKVTEKGKDVELRCDPISGHTALYWYRQSLGQGLEFLIYFQGNSAPDKSGLPSDRFSAERTGGSVSTLTIQRTQQEDSAVYLCASSFKSAGWNEQYFGPGTRLTVT.

V usage is TRBV7-9 and J usage is TRBJ1-1, with 7 bases that match TRBD1. V trimming: 1 base; J trimming: 6 bases; junction bases outside the gene matches: 8. The CDR3 runs 15 residues. Germline assignment: CDR1 SEHNR and CDR2 FQNEAQ (reference sequence). CDR3 bases: TGTGCCAGCAGCTTAGACAGGGGCCCTGGGGCTGAAGCTTTCTTT. Translation gives CASSLDRGPGAEAFF.

This chain connects TRBV11-2 to TRBJ2-7, with a weak D call TRBD2 (6 bases). The CDR3 consists of 14 residues. Germline V lookup: CDR1 SGHAT, CDR2 FQNNGV. V lost 1 base to trimming and J lost 6 bases, with 13 bases between them. The CDR3 sequence: CASSLGGAGLEQYF. The CDR3 bases are TGTGCCAGCAGCTTAGGCGGGGCAGGGCTCGAGCAGTACTTC.

The V call is TRBV28, the J call TRBJ2-6; D perhaps matches TRBD1 (6 bases). The CDR3 length is 15 residues. The V gene's germline CDR1 is MDHEN and CDR2 SYDVKM. V was trimmed by 6 bases and J by 0 bases, leaving 9 bases between them. CDR3 amino acids: CASSLQGSGANVLTF. For the CDR3, the DNA is TGTGCCAGCAGCCTACAGGGCTCTGGGGCCAACGTCCTGACTTTC. Looking up the rest from reference TRBV28 and TRBJ2-6 gives the full variable domain: DVKVTQSSRYLVKRTGEKVFLECVQDMDHENMFWYRQDPGLGLRLIYFSYDVKMKEKGDIPEGYSVSREKKERFSLILESASTNQTSMYLCASSLQGSGANVLTFGAGSRLTVL.